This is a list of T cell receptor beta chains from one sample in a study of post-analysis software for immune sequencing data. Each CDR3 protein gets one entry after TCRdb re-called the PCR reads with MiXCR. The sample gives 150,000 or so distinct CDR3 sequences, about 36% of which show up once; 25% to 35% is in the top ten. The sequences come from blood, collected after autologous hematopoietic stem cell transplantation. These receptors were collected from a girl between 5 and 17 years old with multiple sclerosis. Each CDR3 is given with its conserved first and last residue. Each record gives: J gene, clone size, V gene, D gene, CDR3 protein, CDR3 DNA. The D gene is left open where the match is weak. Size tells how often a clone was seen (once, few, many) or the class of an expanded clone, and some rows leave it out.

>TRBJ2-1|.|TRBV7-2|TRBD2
CASSWGLATYNEQFF
TGTGCCAGCAGCTGGGGACTAGCAACCTACAATGAGCAGTTCTTC
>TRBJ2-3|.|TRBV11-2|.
CASSYYLMGLTDTQYF
TGTGCCAGCAGTTACTACCTGATGGGACTCACAGATACGCAGTATTTT
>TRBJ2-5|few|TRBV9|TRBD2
CASSALGGKGYRETQYF
TGTGCCAGCAGCGCATTGGGGGGGAAAGGATACAGGGAGACCCAGTACTTC
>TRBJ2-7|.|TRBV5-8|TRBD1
CASSPRRTGGTKYSYEQYF
TGTGCCAGCAGCCCCCGACGGACAGGGGGGACCAAATACTCCTACGAGCAGTACTTC
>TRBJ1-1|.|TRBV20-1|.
CSARRTGTEAFF
TGCAGTGCTAGACGAACAGGGACTGAAGCTTTCTTT
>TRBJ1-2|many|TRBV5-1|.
CASSLAGTDGYTF
TGCGCCAGCAGCTTGGCGGGGACGGATGGCTACACCTTC
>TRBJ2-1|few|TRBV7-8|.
CASSLVPGGNEQFF
TGTGCCAGCAGTTTAGTCCCGGGCGGGAATGAGCAGTTCTTC
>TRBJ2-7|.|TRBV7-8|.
CASSLLGTDEQYF
TGTGCCAGCAGCCTACTCGGGACTGACGAGCAGTACTTC
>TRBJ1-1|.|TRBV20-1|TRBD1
CSANRDRDTGAFF
TGCAGTGCTAATCGTGACAGGGACACTGGAGCTTTCTTT
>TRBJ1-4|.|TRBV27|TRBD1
CASSLTGVNEKLFF
TGTGCCAGCAGTTTGACAGGGGTTAATGAAAAACTGTTTTTT
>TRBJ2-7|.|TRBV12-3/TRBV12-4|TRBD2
CASRRGARLEQYF
TGTGCCAGCAGGCGGGGGGCGCGTTTGGAGCAGTACTTC
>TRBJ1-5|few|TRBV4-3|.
CASSQGRGQPQHF
TGCGCCAGCAGCCAAGGTAGAGGTCAGCCCCAGCATTTT
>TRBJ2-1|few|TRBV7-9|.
CASNKGELRFSYNEQFF
TGTGCCAGCAACAAAGGGGAACTACGCTTCTCCTACAATGAGCAGTTCTTC
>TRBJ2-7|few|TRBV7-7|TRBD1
CASSAGTGVYEQYF
TGTGCTAGCAGCGCCGGGACAGGGGTCTACGAGCAGTACTTC
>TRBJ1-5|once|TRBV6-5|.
CASSPAMRSNQPQHF
TGTGCCAGCAGTCCGGCGATGAGGAGCAATCAGCCCCAGCATTTT
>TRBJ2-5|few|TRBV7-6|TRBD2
CASSLLRTRQETQYF
TGTGCCAGCAGCTTATTGAGGACTAGACAAGAGACCCAGTACTTC
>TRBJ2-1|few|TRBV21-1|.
CASSKERRRTDSYNEQFF
TGTGCCAGCAGCAAAGAACGAAGGCGTACCGACTCCTACAATGAGCAGTTCTTC
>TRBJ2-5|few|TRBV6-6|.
CASSYTVSQETQYF
TGTGCCAGCAGTTATACAGTCTCCCAAGAGACCCAGTACTTC
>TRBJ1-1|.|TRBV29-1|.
CSVASTEAFF
TGCAGCGTTGCGTCCACTGAAGCTTTCTTT
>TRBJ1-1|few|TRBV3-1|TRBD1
CASSQVTGDLMNTEAFF
TGTGCCAGCAGCCAAGTGACAGGGGACCTAATGAACACTGAAGCTTTCTTT
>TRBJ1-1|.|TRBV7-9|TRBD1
CASSKRQGVLNTEAFF
TGTGCCAGCAGCAAAAGACAGGGGGTATTGAACACTGAAGCTTTCTTT
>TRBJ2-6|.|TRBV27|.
CASRKGGTGANVLTF
TGTGCCAGCAGAAAAGGGGGGACTGGGGCCAACGTCCTGACTTTC
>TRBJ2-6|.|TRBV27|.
CASSLSGFSGANVLTF
TGTGCCAGCAGTTTATCAGGGTTCTCTGGGGCCAACGTCCTGACTTTC
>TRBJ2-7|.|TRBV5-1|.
CASSPLGYEQYF
TGCGCCAGCAGCCCGCTTGGGTACGAGCAGTACTTC
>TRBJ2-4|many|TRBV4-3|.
CASSQDRLGIQYF
TGCGCCAGCAGCCAAGATCGGCTGGGGATTCAGTACTTC
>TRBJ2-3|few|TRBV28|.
CASREVGVYTDTQYF
TGTGCCAGCAGGGAGGTGGGGGTCTACACAGATACGCAGTATTTT
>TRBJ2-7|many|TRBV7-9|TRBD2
CASSFLAGAYEQYF
TGTGCCAGCAGCTTCCTAGCGGGAGCCTACGAGCAGTACTTC
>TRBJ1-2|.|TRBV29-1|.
CSGDRGDYGYTF
TGCAGCGGTGACCGGGGGGACTATGGCTACACCTTC
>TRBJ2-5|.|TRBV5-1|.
CASSLEGGETQYF
TGCGCCAGCAGCTTGGAGGGGGGCGAGACCCAGTACTTC
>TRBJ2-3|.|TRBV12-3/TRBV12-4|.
CASSLHGVQDPLGTQYF
TGTGCCAGCAGTCTACACGGGGTTCAGGATCCTCTCGGTACGCAGTATTTT
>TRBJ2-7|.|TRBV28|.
CASHASYEQYF
TGTGCCAGCCATGCCTCCTACGAGCAGTACTTC
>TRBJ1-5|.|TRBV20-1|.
CSASPTGGQEQPQHF
TGCAGTGCTTCCCCCACCGGGGGGCAGGAACAGCCCCAGCATTTT
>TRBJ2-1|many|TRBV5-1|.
CASSLGQDPDEQFF
TGCGCCAGCAGCTTGGGACAGGATCCCGATGAGCAGTTCTTC
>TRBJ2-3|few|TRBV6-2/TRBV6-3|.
CASSYRRTGWGTDTQYF
TGTGCCAGCAGTTACCGGCGAACGGGATGGGGCACAGATACGCAGTATTTT
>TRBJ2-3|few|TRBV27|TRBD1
CASSLRRTGLWDTQYF
TGTGCCAGCAGTTTAAGACGGACAGGGCTTTGGGATACGCAGTATTTT
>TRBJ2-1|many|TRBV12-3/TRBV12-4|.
CASTDQREEQFF
TGTGCCAGCACGGACCAGAGGGAGGAGCAGTTCTTC
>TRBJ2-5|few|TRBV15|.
CATSRDFNSRETQYF
TGTGCCACCAGCAGAGATTTTAATAGTCGAGAGACCCAGTACTTC
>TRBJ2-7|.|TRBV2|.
CASSEFGSYEQYF
TGTGCCAGCAGTGAATTTGGGTCCTACGAGCAGTACTTC
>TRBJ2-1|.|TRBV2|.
CASRRGSIGNEQFF
TGTGCCAGCAGGCGAGGGAGTATTGGCAATGAGCAGTTCTTC
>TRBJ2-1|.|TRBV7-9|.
CASSPRWPTGDMEQFF
TGTGCCAGCAGCCCCCGGTGGCCCACAGGTGATATGGAGCAGTTCTTC
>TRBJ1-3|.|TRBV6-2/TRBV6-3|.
CASSPPGRRISGNTIYF
TGTGCCAGCAGCCCCCCAGGACGGCGGATCTCTGGAAACACCATATATTTT
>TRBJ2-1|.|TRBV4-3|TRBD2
CASSRIGAGGPNNEQFF
TGCGCCAGCAGCCGAATAGGCGCGGGAGGGCCTAACAATGAGCAGTTCTTC
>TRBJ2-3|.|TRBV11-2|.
CASTVGATDTQYF
TGTGCCAGCACCGTGGGGGCTACAGATACGCAGTATTTT
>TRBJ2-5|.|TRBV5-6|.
CASSSVRYF
TGTGCCAGCAGCTCCGTCCGGTACTTC
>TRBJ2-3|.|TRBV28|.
CASSLASLAPSTDTQYF
TGTGCCAGCAGTTTAGCCTCACTCGCTCCTAGCACAGATACGCAGTATTTT
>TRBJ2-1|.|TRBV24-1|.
CATSDSLGGYSYNEQFF
TGTGCCACCAGTGATTCCCTGGGAGGCTACTCCTACAATGAGCAGTTCTTC
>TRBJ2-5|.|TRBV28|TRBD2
CASGLAGVGETQYF
TGTGCCAGCGGGCTTGCGGGAGTGGGAGAGACCCAGTACTTC
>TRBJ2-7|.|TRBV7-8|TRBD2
CASSLANLAEVYEQYF
TGTGCCAGCAGCTTAGCGAACCTAGCGGAGGTCTACGAGCAGTACTTC
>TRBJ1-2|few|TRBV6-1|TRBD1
CASRPGQATGYTF
TGTGCCAGCAGACCCGGACAGGCGACGGGCTACACCTTC
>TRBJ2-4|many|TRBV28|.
CASSPTGPQNIQYF
TGTGCCAGCAGCCCCACGGGACCCCAAAACATTCAGTACTTC
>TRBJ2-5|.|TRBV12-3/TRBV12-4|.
CASSLFPGSRSVETQYF
TGTGCCAGCAGTTTATTTCCCGGGAGCCGTAGTGTAGAGACCCAGTACTTC